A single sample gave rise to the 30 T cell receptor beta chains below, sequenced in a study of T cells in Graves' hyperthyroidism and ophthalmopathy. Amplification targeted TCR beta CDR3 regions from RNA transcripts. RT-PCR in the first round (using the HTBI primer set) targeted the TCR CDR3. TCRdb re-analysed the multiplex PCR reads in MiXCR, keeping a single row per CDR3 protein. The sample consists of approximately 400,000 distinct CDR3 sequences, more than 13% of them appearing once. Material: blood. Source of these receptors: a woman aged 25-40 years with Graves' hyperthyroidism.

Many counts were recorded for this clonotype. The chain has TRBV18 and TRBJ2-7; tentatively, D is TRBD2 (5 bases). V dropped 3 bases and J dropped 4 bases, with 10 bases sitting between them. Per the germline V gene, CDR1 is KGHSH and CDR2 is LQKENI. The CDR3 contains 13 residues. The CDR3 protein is CASSPESGYEQYF. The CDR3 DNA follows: TGTGCCAGCTCACCTGAATCGGGGTACGAGCAGTACTTC.

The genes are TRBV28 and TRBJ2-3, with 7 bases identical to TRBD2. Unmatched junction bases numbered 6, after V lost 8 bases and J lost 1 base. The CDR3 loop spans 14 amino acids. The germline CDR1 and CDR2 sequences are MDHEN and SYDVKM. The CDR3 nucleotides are TGTGCCAGCCGTAGCGGGTCTCGCACAGATACGCAGTATTTT. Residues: CASRSGSRTDTQYF.

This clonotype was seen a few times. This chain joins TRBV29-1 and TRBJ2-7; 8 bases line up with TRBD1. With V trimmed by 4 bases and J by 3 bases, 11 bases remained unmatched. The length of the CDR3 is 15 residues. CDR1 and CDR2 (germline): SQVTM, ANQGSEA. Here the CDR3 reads CSVGGKDRGNYEQYF. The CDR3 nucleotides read TGCAGCGTTGGAGGGAAAGACAGGGGAAACTACGAGCAGTACTTC.

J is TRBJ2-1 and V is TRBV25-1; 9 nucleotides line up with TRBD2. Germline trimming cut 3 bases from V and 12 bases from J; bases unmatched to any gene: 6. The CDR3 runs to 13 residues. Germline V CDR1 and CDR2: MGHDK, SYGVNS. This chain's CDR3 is CASSELAGVGQFF. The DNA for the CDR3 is TGTGCCAGCAGTGAGTTAGCGGGGGTTGGGCAGTTCTTC.

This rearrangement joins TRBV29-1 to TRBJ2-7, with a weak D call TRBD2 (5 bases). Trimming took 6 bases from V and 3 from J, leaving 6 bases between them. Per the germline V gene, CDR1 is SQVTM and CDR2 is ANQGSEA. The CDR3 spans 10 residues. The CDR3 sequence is CSVRDYEQYF. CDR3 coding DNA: TGCAGCGTCCGGGACTACGAGCAGTACTTC.

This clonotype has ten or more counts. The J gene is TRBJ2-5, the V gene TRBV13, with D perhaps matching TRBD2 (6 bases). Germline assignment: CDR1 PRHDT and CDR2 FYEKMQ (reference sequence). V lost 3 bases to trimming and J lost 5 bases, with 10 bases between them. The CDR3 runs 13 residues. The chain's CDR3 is CASSFLARETQYF. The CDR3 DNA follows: TGTGCCAGCAGCTTTCTAGCGCGGGAGACCCAGTACTTC.

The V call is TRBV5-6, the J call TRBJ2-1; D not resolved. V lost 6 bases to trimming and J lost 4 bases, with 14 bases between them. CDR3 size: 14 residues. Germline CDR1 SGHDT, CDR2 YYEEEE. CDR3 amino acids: CASKTPALYNEQFF. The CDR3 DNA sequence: TGTGCCAGCAAGACGCCGGCCCTATACAATGAGCAGTTCTTC.

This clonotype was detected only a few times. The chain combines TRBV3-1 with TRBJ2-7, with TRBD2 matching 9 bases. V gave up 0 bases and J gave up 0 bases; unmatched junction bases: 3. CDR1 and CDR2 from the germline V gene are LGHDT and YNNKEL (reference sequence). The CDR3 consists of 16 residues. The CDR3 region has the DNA TGTGCCAGCAGCCAAGAAGTAGCGGGAGACTCCTACGAGCAGTACTTC. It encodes CASSQEVAGDSYEQYF.

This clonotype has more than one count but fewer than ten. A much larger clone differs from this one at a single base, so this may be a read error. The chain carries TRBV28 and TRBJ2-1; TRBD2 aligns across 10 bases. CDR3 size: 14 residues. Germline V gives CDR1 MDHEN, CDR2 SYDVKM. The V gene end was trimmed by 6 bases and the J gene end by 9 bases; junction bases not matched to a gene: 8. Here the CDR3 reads CASRYLASGSEQFF. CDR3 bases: TGTGCCAGCAGATACCTGGCTAGCGGGAGTGAGCAGTTCTTC.

Here the CDR3 reads CASSLALAGGLGEQFF. The DNA for the CDR3 is TGTGCCAGCAGCTTAGCGCTAGCGGGAGGGCTCGGTGAGCAGTTCTTC. V gene TRBV7-8 combines with J gene TRBJ2-1; 12 bases fit TRBD2. Germline lookup yields CDR1 SGHVS and CDR2 FQNEAQ. After removal of 0 bases from V and 9 bases from J, the junction contained 6 bases not matched to a gene. The CDR3 is made up of 16 amino acids.

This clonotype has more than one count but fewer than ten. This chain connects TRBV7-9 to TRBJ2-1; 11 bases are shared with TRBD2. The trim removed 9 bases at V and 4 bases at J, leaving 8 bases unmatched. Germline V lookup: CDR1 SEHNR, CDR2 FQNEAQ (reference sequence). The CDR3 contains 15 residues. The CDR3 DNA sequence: TGTGCCAGTTCGGGTGGGACTAGCGGTTACAATGAGCAGTTCTTC. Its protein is CASSGGTSGYNEQFF.

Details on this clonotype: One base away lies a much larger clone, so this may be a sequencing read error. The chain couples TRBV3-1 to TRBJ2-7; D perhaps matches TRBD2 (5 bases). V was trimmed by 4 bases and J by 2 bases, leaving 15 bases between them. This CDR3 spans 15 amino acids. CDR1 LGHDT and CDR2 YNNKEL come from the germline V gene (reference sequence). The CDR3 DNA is TGTGCCAGCAGCCGAGGGTTAGCAGAAACCTACGAGCAGTACTTC. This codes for CASSRGLAETYEQYF.

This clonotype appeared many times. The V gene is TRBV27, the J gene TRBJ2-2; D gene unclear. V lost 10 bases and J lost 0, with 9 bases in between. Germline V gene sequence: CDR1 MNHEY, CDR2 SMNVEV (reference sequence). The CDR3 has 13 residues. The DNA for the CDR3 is TGTGCCAACCCCTCCCCGAACACCGGGGAGCTGTTTTTT. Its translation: CANPSPNTGELFF.

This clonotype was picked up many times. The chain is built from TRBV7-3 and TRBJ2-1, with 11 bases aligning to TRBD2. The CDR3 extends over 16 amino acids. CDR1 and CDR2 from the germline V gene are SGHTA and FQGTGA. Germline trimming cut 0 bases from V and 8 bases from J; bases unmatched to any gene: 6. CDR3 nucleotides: TGTGCCAGCAGCTTAACTAGCGGGAGGGCCCCCGATGAGCAGTTCTTC. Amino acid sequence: CASSLTSGRAPDEQFF.

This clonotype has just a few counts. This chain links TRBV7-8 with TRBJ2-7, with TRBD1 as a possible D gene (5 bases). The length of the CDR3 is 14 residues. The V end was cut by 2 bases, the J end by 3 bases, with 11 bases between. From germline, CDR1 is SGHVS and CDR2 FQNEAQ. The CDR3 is CASSLSAGIYEQYF. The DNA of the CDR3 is TGTGCCAGCAGCTTATCGGCAGGGATCTACGAGCAGTACTTC.

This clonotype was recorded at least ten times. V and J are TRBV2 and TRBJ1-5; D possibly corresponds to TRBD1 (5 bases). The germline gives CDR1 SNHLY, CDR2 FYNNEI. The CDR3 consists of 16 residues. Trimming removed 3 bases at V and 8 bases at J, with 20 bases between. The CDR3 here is CASSEGRRGQLEPQHF. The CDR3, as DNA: TGTGCCAGCAGTGAGGGACGTCGAGGGCAATTGGAGCCCCAGCATTTT.

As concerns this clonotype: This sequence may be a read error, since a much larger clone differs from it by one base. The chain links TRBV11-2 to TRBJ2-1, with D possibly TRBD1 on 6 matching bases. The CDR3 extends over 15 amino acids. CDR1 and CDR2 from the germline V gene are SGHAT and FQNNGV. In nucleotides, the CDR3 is TGTGCCAGCAGCGGCGTTAGGGGGTCCTACGATGAGCAGTTCTTC. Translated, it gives CASSGVRGSYDEQFF.

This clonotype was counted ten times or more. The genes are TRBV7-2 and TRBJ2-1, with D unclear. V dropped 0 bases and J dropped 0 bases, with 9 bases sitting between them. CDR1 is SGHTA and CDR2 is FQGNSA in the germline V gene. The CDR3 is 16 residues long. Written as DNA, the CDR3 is TGTGCCAGCAGCTTAGCCGCGGCTAGCTCCTACAATGAGCAGTTCTTC. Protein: CASSLAAASSYNEQFF.

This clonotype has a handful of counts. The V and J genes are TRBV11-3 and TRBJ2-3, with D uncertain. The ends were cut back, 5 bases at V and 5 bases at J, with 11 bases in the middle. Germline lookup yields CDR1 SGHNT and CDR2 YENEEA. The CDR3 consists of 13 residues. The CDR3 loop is CASSRTLRDTQYF. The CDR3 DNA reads TGTGCCAGCAGCCGAACCCTCAGAGATACGCAGTATTTT.

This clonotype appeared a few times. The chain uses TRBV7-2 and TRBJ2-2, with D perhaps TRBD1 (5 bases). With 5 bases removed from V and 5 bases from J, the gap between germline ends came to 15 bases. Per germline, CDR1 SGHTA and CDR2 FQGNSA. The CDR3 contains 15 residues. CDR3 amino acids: CASSPSAGITGELFF. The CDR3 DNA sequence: TGTGCCAGCAGCCCATCCGCAGGGATTACCGGGGAGCTGTTTTTT.

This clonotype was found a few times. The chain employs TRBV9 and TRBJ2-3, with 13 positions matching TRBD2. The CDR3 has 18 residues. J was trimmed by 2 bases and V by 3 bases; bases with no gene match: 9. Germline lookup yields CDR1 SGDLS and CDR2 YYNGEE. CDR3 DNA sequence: TGTGCCAGCAGCGGAGCCGGGACTAGCGGGACGTACACAGATACGCAGTATTTT. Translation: CASSGAGTSGTYTDTQYF.

CDR3 sequence (DNA): TGTGCCAGCAGTTCCGGGTCGGTTGCGTATGGCTACACCTTC. It codes for CASSSGSVAYGYTF. The V call is TRBV28, the J call TRBJ1-2; unclear D gene. Germline V gene sequence: CDR1 MDHEN, CDR2 SYDVKM. V lost 4 bases and J lost 5, with 14 bases in between. This CDR3 comprises 14 residues.

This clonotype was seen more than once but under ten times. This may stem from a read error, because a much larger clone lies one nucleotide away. In DNA form, the CDR3 reads TGTGCCAGCAGCCAAGAAACTAGCGGAGCCAATGAGCAGTCCTTC. Its translation: CASSQETSGANEQSF. This chain connects TRBV3-1 to TRBJ2-1; TRBD2 matches at 8 bases. CDR1 and CDR2 (germline): LGHDT, YNNKEL (reference sequence). This CDR3 spans 15 amino acids.

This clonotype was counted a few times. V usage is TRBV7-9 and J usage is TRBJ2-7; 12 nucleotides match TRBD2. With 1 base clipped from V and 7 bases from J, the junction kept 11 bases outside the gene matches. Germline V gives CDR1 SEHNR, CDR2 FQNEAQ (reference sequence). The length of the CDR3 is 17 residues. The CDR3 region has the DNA TGTGCCAGCAGCTTAGGCACGAATGGACTAGCGGGGAGAGAGCAGTACTTC. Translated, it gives CASSLGTNGLAGREQYF. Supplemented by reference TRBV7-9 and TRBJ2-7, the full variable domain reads DTGVSQNPRHKITKRGQNVTFRCDPISEHNRLYWYRQTLGQGPEFLTYFQNEAQLEKSRLLSDRFSAERPKGSFSTLEIQRTEQGDSAMYLCASSLGTNGLAGREQYFGPGTRLTVT.

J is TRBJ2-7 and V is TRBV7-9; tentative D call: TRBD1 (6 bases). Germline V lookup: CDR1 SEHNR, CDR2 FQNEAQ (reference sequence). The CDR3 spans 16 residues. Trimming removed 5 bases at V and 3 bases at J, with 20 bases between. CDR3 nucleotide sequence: TGTGCCAGCAGCCCCCCTGGACAGCACAGTATCTACGAGCAGTACTTC. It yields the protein CASSPPGQHSIYEQYF.

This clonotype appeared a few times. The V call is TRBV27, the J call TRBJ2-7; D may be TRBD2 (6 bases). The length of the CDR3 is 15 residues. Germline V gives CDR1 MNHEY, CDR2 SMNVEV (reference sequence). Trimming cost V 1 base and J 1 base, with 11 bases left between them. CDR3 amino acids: CASSLYGGRSYEQYF. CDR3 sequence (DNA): TGTGCCAGCAGTTTATACGGGGGAAGATCCTACGAGCAGTACTTC.

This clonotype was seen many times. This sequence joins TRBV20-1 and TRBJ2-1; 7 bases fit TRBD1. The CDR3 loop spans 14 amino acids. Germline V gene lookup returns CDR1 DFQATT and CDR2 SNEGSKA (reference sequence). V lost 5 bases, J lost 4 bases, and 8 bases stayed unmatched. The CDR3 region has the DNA TGCAGTGCTTCAGCCGGGACAGATTACAATGAGCAGTTCTTC. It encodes CSASAGTDYNEQFF.

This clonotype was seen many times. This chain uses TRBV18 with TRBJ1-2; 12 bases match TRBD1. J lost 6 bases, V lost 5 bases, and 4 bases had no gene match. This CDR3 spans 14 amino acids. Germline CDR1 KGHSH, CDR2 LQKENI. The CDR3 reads CASSTGQGADGYTF. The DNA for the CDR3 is TGTGCCAGCTCAACGGGACAGGGGGCCGATGGCTACACCTTC.

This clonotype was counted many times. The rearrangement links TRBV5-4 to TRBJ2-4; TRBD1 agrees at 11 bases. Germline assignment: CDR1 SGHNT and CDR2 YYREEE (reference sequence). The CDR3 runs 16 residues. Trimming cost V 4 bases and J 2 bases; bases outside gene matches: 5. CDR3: CASSKGQGGSKNIQYF. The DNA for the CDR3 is TGTGCCAGCAGCAAGGGACAGGGGGGCTCCAAAAACATTCAGTACTTC. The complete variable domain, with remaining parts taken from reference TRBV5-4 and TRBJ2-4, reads ETGVTQSPTHLIKTRGQQVTLRCSSQSGHNTVSWYQQALGQGPQFIFQYYREEENGRGNFPPRFSGLQFPNYSSELNVNALELDDSALYLCASSKGQGGSKNIQYFGAGTRLSVL.

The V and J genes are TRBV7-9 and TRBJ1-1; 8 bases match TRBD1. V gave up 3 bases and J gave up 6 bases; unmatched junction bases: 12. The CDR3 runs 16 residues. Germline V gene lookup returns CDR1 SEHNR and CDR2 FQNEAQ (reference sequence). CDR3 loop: CASSFQGQAVGAEAFF. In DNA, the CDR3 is TGTGCCAGCAGCTTCCAGGGACAGGCGGTTGGGGCTGAAGCTTTCTTT.